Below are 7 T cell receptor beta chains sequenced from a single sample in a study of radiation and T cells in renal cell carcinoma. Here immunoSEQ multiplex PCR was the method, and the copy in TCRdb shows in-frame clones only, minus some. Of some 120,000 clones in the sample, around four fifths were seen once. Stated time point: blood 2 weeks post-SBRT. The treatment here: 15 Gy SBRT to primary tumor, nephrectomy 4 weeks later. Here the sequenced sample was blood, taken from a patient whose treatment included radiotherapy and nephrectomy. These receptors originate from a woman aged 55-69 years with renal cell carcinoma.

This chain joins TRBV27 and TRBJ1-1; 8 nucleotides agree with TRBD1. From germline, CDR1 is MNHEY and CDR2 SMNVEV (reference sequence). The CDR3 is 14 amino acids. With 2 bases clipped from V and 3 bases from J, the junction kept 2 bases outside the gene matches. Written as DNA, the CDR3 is TGTGCCAGCAGTTTAGCAGGGGGCTACACTGAAGCTTTCTTT. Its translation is CASSLAGGYTEAFF.

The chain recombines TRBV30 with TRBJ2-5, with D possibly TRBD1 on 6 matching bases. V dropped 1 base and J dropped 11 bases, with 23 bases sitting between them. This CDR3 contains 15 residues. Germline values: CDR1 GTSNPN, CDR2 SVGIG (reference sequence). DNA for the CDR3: TGTGCCTGGAGTGAGGGGGACCCCGGTACTGGGGAGCAGTACTTC. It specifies CAWSEGDPGTGEQYF.

The CDR3 DNA is TGTGCCAGCAGCGTAGGGCTAGCGGGGGACACAGATACGCAGTATTTT. Protein: CASSVGLAGDTDTQYF. The chain employs TRBV9 and TRBJ2-3, with 10 bases identical to TRBD2. CDR1 and CDR2 from the germline V gene are SGDLS and YYNGEE. The ends lost 0 bases at V and 2 bases at J; junction bases unmatched: 3. The CDR3 loop spans 16 amino acids.

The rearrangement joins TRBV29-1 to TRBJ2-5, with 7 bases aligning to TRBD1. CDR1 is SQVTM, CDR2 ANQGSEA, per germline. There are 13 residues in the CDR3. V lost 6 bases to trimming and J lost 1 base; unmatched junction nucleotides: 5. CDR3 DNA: TGCAGCGTGTCCGACAGGGCCCAAGAGACCCAGTACTTC. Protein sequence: CSVSDRAQETQYF.

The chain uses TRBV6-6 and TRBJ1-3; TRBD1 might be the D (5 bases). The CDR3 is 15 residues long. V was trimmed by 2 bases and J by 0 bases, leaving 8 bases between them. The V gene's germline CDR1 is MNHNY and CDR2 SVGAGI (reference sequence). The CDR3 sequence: CASSYGTGSGNTIYF. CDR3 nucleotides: TGTGCCAGCAGTTACGGGACGGGCTCTGGAAACACCATATATTTT.

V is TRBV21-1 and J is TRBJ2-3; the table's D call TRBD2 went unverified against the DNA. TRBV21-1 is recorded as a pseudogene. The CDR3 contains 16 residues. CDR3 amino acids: CASSTYRSLLVDTQYF. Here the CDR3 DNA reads TGTGCCAGCAGCACTTACAGAAGCCTACTAGTCGATACGCAGTATTTT.

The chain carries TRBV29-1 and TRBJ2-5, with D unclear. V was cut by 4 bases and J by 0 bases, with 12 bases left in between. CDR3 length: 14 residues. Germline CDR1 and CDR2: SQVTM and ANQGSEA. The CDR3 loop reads CSVVILGNQETQYF. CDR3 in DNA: TGCAGCGTTGTGATCTTAGGGAACCAAGAGACCCAGTACTTC.